This TCR beta chain was recorded in a study of cytomegalovirus exposure and HLA in healthy donors. Study-wide context: The platform used for the approximately 130 validation repertoires matched that of the 500 to 850 first-cohort repertoires, a later analysis reported.

This CDR3 spans 16 amino acids. Germline CDR1 reads SGHAT; CDR2 reads FQNNGV. Among the roughly 120 subjects of the validation cohort, separate from the approximately 700-subject first cohort, were the donors. The protocol was immunoSEQ multiplex PCR, while the TCRdb copy is restricted to in-frame clones and leaves out a portion. The profile covers fewer than 250,000 clones, with more than 75% appearing a single time and about 1.6% taken by the ten largest. On this clone: Its antigen is unidentified. A read error may produce the germline difference seen at one junction end.

Findings and limits, study-wide: The investigators catalogued 150 to 200 TCR beta chains as cytomegalovirus-associated. In vitro assays verified that a few CMV-associated chains recognized CMV antigens specifically.

This receptor was obtained from a woman under 30 in good health and CMV-seronegative. This chain joins TRBV11-2 and TRBJ1-2; D is ambiguous. Sequenced input: PBMCs. The CDR3, as DNA: TGTGCCAGCAGCCTAGAGCCGGGAGTGAGTAACTATGGCTACACCTTC. Its protein is CASSLEPGVSNYGYTF.